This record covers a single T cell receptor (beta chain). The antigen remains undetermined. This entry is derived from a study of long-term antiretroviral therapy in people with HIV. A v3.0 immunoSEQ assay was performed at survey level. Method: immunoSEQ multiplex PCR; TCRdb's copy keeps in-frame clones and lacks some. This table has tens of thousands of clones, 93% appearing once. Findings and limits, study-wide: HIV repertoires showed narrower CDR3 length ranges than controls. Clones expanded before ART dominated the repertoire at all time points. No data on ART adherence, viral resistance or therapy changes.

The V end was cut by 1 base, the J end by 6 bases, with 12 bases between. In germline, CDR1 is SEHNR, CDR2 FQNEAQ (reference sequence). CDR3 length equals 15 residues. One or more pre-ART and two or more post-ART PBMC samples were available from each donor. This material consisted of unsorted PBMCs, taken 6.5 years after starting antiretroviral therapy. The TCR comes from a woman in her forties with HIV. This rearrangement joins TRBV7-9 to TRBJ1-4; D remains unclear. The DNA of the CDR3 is TGTGCCAGCAGCTTAGATGGCCTCCGGCATGAAAAACTGTTTTTT. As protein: CASSLDGLRHEKLFF.